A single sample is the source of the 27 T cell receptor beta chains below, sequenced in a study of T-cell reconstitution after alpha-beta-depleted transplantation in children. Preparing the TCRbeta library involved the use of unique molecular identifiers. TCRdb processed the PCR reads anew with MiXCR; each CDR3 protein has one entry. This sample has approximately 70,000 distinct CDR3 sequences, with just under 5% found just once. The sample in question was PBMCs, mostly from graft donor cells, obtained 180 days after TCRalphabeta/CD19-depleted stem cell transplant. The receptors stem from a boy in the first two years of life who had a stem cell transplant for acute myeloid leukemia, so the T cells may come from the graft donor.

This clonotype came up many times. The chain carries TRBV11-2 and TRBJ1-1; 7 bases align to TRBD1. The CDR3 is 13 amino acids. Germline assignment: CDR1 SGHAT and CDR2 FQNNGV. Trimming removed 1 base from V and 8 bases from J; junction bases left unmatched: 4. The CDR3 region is CASSLVTGLEAFF. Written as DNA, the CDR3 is TGTGCCAGCAGCTTAGTGACAGGGCTAGAAGCTTTCTTT. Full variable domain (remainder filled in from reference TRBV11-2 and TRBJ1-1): EAGVAQSPRYKIIEKRQSVAFWCNPISGHATLYWYQQILGQGPKLLIQFQNNGVVDDSQLPKDRFSAERLKGVDSTLKIQPAKLEDSAVYLCASSLVTGLEAFFGQGTRLTVV.

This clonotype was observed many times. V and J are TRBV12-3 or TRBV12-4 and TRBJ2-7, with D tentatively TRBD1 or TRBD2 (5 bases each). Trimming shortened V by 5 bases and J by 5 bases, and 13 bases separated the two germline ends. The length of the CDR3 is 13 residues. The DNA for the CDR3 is TGTGCCAGCAGTGGGGGACGGTACCACGAGCAGTACTTC. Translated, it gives CASSGGRYHEQYF.

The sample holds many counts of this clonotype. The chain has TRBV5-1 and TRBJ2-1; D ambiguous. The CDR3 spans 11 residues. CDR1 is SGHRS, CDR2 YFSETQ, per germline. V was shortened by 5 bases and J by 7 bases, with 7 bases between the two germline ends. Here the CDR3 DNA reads TGCGCCAGCAGTAAGCAGAATGAGCAGTTCTTC. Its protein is CASSKQNEQFF.

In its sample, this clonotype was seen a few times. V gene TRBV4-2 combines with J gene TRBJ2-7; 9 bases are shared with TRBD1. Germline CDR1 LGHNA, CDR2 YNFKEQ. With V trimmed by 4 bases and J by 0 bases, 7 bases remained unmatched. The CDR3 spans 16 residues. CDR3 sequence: CASSPVTGQGSYEQYF. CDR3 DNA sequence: TGTGCCAGCAGCCCCGTCACGGGACAGGGCTCCTACGAGCAGTACTTC.

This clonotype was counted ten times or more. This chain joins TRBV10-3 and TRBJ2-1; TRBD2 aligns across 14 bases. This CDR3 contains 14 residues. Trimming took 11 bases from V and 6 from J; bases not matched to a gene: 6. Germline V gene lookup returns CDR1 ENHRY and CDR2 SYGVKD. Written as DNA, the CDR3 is TGTGCCGTCGGACTAGCGGGGGGCTCCAATGAGCAGTTCTTC. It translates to CAVGLAGGSNEQFF.

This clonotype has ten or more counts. The CDR3 bases are TGTGCCAGCAGTTACCGCGGGACAGGGGGTGGACGAAAGCATTTT. This codes for CASSYRGTGGGRKHF. The chain has TRBV6-5 and TRBJ1-5, with TRBD1 identical over 11 bases. CDR1 is MNHEY, CDR2 SVGAGI, per germline. V was pared by 2 bases and J by 14 bases, with 11 bases of the junction left unmatched. CDR3 length equals 15 residues.

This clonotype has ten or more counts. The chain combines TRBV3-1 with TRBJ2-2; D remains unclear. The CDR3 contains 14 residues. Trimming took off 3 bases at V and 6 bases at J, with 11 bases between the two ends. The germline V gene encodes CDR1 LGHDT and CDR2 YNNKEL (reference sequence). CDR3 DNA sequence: TGTGCCAGCAGCCACTTATGGGAACCCGGGGAGCTGTTTTTT. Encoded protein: CASSHLWEPGELFF.

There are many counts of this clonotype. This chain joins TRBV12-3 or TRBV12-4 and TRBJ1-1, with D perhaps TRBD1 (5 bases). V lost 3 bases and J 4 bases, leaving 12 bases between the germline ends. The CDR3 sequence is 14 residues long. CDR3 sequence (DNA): TGTGCCAGCAGTTTGAGGGGTGGAAGCACTGAAGCTTTCTTT. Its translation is CASSLRGGSTEAFF.

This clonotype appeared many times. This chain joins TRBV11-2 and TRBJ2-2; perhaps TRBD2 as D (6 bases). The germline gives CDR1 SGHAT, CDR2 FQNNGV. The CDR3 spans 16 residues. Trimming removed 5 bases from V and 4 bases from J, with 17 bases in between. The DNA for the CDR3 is TGTGCCAGCAGCCGGCGTTATGGGGGAGGCACCGGGGAGCTGTTTTTT. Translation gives CASSRRYGGGTGELFF.

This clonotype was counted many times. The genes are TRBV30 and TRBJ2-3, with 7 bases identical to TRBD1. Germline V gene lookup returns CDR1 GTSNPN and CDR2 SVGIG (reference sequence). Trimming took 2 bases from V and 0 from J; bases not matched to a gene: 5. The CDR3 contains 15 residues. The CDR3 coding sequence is TGTGCCTGGAGTCTCGGGACAGCAAGCACAGATACGCAGTATTTT. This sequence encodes CAWSLGTASTDTQYF.

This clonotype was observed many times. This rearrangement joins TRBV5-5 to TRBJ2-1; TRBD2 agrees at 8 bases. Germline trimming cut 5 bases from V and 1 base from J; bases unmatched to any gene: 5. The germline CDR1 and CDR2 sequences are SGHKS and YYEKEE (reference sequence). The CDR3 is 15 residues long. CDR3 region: CASSLSGGSYNEQFF. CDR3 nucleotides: TGTGCCAGCAGTCTCAGCGGGGGTTCCTACAATGAGCAGTTCTTC. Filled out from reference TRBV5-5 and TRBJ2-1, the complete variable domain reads DAGVTQSPTHLIKTRGQQVTLRCSPISGHKSVSWYQQVLGQGPQFIFQYYEKEERGRGNFPDRFSARQFPNYSSELNVNALLLGDSALYLCASSLSGGSYNEQFFGPGTRLTVL.

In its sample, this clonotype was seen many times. This CDR3 reads CASSPRGGAPEAFF. As DNA, the CDR3 is TGTGCCAGCAGCCCCCGGGGAGGGGCTCCTGAAGCTTTCTTT. The genes are TRBV21-1 and TRBJ1-1. TRBV21-1 is assigned pseudogene status. This CDR3 has 14 amino acids.

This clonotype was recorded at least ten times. In DNA, the CDR3 is TGCAGTGCTAGCGGGGGGGGATACGAGCAGTACGTC. It is translated as CSASGGGYEQYV. The rearrangement joins TRBV20-1 to TRBJ2-7; 8 nucleotides align to TRBD2. V shed 3 bases, J shed 4 bases, and the junction held 2 bases outside the gene matches. Germline V CDR1 and CDR2: DFQATT, SNEGSKA (reference sequence). The CDR3 has 12 amino acids.

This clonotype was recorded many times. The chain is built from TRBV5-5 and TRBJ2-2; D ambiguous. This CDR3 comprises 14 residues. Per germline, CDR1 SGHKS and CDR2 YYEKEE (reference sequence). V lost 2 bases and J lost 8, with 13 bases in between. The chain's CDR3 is CASSLDGGAGELFF. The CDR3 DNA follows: TGTGCCAGCAGCTTAGACGGTGGTGCAGGGGAGCTGTTTTTT.

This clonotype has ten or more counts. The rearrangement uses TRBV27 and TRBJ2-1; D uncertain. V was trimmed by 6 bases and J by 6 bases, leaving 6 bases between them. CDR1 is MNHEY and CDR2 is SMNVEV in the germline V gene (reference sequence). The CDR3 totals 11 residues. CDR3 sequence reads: CASRVFNEQFF. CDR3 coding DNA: TGTGCCAGCAGGGTTTTCAATGAGCAGTTCTTC.

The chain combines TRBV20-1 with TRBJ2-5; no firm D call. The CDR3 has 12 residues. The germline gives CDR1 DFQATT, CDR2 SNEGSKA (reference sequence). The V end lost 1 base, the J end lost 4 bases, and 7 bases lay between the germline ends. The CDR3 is CSARVATETQYF. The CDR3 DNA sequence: TGCAGTGCTAGAGTGGCGACAGAGACCCAGTACTTC.

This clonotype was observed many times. The CDR3 protein is CSAQDGAPDTQYF. As DNA, the CDR3 is TGCAGTGCCCAGGATGGGGCTCCAGATACGCAGTATTTT. The chain has TRBV20-1 and TRBJ2-3; tentatively, D is TRBD1 (5 bases). The CDR3 has 13 amino acids. Deletions cut 6 bases from V and 4 bases from J, with 14 bases between. Germline V gene data show CDR1 as DFQATT and CDR2 as SNEGSKA (reference sequence).

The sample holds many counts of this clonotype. CDR3 sequence reads: CASSLVVHTGELFF. CDR3 DNA sequence: TGTGCCAGCAGCTTAGTCGTACACACCGGGGAGCTGTTTTTT. This chain joins TRBV7-2 and TRBJ2-2; no clear D. Trimming took 1 base from V and 3 from J, leaving 6 bases between them. Per the germline V gene, CDR1 is SGHTA and CDR2 is FQGNSA. The CDR3 is made up of 14 amino acids. Full variable domain (outside the CDR3, taken from reference TRBV7-2 and TRBJ2-2): GAGVSQSPSNKVTEKGKDVELRCDPISGHTALYWYRQSLGQGLEFLIYFQGNSAPDKSGLPSDRFSAERTGGSVSTLTIQRTQQEDSAVYLCASSLVVHTGELFFGEGSRLTVL.

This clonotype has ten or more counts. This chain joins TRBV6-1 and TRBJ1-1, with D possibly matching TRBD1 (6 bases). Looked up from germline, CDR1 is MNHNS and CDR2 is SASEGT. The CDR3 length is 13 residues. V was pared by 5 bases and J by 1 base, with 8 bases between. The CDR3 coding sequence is TGTGCCAGCAGTAAACAGGGGAACACTGAAGCTTTCTTT. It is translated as CASSKQGNTEAFF.

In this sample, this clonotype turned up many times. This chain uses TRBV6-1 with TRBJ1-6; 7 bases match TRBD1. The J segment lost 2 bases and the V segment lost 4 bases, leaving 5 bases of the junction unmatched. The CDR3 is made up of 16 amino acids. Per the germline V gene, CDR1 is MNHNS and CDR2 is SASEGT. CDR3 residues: CASSGRQGAYNSPLHF. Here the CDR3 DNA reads TGTGCCAGCAGTGGAAGACAGGGCGCCTATAATTCACCCCTCCACTTT.

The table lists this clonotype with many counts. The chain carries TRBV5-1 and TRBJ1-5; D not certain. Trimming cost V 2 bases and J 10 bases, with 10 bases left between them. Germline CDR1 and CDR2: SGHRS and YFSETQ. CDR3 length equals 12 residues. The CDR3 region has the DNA TGCGCCAGCAGCTTTAACGGGCGACCCCAGCATTTT. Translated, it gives CASSFNGRPQHF.

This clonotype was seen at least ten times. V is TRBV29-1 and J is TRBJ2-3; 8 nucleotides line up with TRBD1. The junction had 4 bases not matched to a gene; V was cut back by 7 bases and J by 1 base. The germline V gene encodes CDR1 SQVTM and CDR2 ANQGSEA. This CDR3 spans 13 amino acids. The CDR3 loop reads CSAPGGGTDTQYF. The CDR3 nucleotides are TGCAGCGCCCCAGGGGGCGGCACAGATACGCAGTATTTT.

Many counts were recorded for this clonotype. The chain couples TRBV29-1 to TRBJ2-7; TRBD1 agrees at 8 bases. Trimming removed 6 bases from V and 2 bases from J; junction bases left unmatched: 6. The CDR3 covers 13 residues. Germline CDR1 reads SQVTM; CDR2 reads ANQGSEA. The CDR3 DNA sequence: TGCAGCGTGACAGGGGTAGGAGCCTACGAGCAGTACTTC. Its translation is CSVTGVGAYEQYF.

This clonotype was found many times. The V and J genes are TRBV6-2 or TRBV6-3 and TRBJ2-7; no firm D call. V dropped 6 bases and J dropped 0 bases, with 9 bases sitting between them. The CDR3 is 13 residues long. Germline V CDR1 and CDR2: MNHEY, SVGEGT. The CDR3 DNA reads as TGTGCCAGCAGGGGCCTCAGCTCCTACGAGCAGTACGTC. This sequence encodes CASRGLSSYEQYV.

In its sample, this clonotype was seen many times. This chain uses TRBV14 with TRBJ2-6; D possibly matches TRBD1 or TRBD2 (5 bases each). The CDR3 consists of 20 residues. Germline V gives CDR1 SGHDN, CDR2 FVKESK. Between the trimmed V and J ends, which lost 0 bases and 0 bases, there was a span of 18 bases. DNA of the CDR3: TGTGCCAGCAGCCAAGAGGGGGTTATAGGCAGGAGCTCTGGGGCCAACGTCCTGACTTTC. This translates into CASSQEGVIGRSSGANVLTF.

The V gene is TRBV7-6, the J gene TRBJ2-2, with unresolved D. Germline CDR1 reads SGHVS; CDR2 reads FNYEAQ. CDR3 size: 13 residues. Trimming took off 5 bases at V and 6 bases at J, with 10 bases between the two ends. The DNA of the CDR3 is TGTGCCAGCAGCCCAACGGTGGCCGGGGAGCTGTTTTTT. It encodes CASSPTVAGELFF.

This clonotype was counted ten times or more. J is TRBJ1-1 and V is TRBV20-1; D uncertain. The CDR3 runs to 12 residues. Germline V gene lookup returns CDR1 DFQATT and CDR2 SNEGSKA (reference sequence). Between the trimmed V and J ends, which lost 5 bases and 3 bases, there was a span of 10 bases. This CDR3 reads CSAVRMDTEAFF. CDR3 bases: TGCAGTGCTGTCAGGATGGACACTGAAGCTTTCTTT.